This T cell receptor (beta chain) comes out of a study of chemoradiotherapy in HPV16-positive cancers. Study-level points and caveats: Candidate HPV-specific clones and E7-related TCR motifs grew in tumor during treatment. For HPV16-positive patients, expanding HPV-responsive T cells associated with longer recurrence-free survival. The functional HPV-specific definition rests on just a couple of HPV16-positive patients.

Notes on this clone: Its antigen is currently unknown.

Over chemoradiotherapy, repertoires were sampled more than once. Using immunoSEQ multiplex PCR, the repertoire was profiled, and TCRdb retains in-frame clones only, with some absent. The top ten hold roughly 2% of the sample, which has 3,600 or so clones, about 95% seen once. The clonotype originates from a human donor with HPV-associated anogenital cancer. This material was collected from a patient who underwent chemoradiotherapy.

The CDR3 DNA reads as TGTGCCAGCAGCTTAGGTGTTAGCGGGATCCAAGAGACCCAGTACTTC. Residues: CASSLGVSGIQETQYF. The chain couples TRBV11-3 to TRBJ2-5; TRBD2 agrees at 8 bases. V lost 1 base and J lost 1; bases outside the gene matches: 5. CDR3 length: 16 amino acids. CDR1 and CDR2 (germline): SGHNT, YENEEA.